The TCR beta chain under discussion was sequenced for a study of control samples from healthy donors and cancer patients. Clones were read by immunoSEQ multiplex PCR, and TCRdb kept only the in-frame ones, dropping some. Of 170,000 or so clones listed, around 87% are singletons. From germline, CDR1 is MNHEY and CDR2 SVGEGT. V lost 0 bases and J 4 bases, leaving 15 bases between the germline ends. The CDR3 is made up of 16 amino acids. The receptor was derived from a woman aged 45 to 65 in good health. Sequenced sample: blood. V gene TRBV6-2 or TRBV6-3 combines with J gene TRBJ2-5; D might be TRBD1 or TRBD2, each matching 5 bases. This CDR3 reads CASSYSRDAPSETQYF. The CDR3 DNA reads TGTGCCAGCAGTTACTCCAGGGACGCCCCTTCAGAGACCCAGTACTTC.